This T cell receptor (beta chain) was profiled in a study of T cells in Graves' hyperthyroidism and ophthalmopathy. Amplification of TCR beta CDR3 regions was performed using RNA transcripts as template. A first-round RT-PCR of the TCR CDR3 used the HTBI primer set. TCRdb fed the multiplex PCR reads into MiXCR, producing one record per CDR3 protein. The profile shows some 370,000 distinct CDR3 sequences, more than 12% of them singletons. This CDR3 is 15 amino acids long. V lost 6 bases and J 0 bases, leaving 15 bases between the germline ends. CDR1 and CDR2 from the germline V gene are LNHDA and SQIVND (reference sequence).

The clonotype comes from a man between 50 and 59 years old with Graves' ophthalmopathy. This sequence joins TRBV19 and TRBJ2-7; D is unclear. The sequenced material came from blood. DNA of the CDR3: TGTGCCAGTAGCGCCTACCCGGACGGCTCCTACGAGCAGTACTTC. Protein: CASSAYPDGSYEQYF. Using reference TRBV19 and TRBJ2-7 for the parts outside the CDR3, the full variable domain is DGGITQSPKYLFRKEGQNVTLSCEQNLNHDAMYWYRQDPGQGLRLIYYSQIVNDFQKGDIAEGYSVSREKKESFPLTVTSAQKNPTAFYLCASSAYPDGSYEQYFGPGTRLTVT.